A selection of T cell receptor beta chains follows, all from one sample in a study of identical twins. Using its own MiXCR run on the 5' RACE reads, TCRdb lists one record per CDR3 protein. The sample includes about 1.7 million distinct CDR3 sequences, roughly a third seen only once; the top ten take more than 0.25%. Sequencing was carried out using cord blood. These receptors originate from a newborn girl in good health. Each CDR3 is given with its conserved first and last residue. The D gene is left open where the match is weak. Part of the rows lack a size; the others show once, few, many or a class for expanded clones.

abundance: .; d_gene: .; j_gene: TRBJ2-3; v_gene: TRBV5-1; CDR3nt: TGCGCCAGCAGCTTGGTGTTTTGGGGGATCACAGATACGCAGTATTTT; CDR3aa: CASSLVFWGITDTQYF
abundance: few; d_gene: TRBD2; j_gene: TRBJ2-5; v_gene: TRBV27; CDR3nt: TGTGCCAGCAGCCCACGGACTAGCGGGATTGGGGAGCAGTACTTC; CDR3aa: CASSPRTSGIGEQYF
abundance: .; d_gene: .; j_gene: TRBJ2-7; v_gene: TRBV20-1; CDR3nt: TGCAGTGCTAGCTTGGGACTGGACTCCTACGAGCAGTACTTC; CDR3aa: CSASLGLDSYEQYF
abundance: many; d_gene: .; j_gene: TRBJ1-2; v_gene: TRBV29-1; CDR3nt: TGCAGCGTTGCGGTGAGGGGGACTAACTATGGCTACACCTTC; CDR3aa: CSVAVRGTNYGYTF
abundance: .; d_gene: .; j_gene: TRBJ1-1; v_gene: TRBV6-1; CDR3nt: TGTGCCAGCATCCGTCCGGGGTCCAGCACTGAAGCTTTCTTT; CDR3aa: CASIRPGSSTEAFF
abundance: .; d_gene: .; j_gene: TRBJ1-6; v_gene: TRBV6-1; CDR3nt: TGTGCCAGCAGGCAGGGAGGATCACCCCCCCACTTT; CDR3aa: CASRQGGSPPHF
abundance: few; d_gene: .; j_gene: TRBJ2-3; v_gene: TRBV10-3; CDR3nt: TGTGCCATCAGTGGAAAGGATACGCAGTATTTT; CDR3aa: CAISGKDTQYF
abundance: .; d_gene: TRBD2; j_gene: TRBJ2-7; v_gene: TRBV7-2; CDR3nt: TGTGCCAGCGGTCCTTCAGGGACTAGGGCCTACGAGCAGTACTTC; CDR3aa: CASGPSGTRAYEQYF
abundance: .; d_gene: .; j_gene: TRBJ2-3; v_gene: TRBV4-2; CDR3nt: TGTGCCAGCAGCCAAGAATCAGGGCAGGGGTTTGCGCAGTATTTT; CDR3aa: CASSQESGQGFAQYF
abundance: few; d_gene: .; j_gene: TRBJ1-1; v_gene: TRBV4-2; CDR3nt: TGTGCCAGCAGCCAAGTCGATGGCCATGGGGGTAGGTTTTGGGCTTTCTTT; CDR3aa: CASSQVDGHGGRFWAFF
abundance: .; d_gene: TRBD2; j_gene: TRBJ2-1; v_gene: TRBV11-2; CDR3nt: TGTACCAGCAGCTTAGAACTAGCGGGAGTTAGATACAATGAGCAGTTCTTC; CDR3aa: CTSSLELAGVRYNEQFF
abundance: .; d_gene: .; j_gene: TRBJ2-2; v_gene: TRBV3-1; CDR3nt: TGTGCCAGCAGCCACACCCCCGGGACGGATACCGGGGAGCTGTTTTTT; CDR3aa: CASSHTPGTDTGELFF
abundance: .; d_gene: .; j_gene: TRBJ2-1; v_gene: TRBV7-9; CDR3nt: TGTGCCAGCAGCTTAATCCTAAGCTCCTACAATGAGCAGTTCTTC; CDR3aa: CASSLILSSYNEQFF
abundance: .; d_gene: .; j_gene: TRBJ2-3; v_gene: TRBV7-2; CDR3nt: TGTGCCAGCAGCTTAGCTTTGGGAACTTGGACAGATACGCAGTATTTT; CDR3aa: CASSLALGTWTDTQYF
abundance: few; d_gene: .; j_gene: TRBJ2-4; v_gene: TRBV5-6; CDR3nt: TGTGCCAGCAGCTTGGCCTTTATAGGACCAGAAAACATTCAGTACTTC; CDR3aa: CASSLAFIGPENIQYF
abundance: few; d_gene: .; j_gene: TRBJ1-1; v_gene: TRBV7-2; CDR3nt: TGTGCCAGCAGCCCGGGGGCCACGATGAACACTGAAGCTTTCTTT; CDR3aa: CASSPGATMNTEAFF
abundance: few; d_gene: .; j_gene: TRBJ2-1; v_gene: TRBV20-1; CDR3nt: TGCAGTGCTAGAGAAGGTCCCTATGCGGCGGGGGAGCAGTTCTTC; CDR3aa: CSAREGPYAAGEQFF
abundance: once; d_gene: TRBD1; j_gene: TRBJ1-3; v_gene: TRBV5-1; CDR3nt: TGCGCCAGCAGCTCGACAGGGACGAGCTCTGGAAACACCATATATTTT; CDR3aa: CASSSTGTSSGNTIYF
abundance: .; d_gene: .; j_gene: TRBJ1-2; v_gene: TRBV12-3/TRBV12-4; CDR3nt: TGTGCCAGCAACCCCTTAGAAGGGGTCGACGACTATGGCTACACCTTC; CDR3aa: CASNPLEGVDDYGYTF
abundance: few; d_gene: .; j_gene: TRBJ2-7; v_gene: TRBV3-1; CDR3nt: TGTGCCAGCAGCCCGGACTACTACAATGAGCAGTACTTC; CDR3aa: CASSPDYYNEQYF
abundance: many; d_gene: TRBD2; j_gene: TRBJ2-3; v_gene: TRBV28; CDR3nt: TGTGCCAGCAGTTTACCCCTCCTAGCGGGGGCTGGGAATACGCAGTATTTT; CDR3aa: CASSLPLLAGAGNTQYF
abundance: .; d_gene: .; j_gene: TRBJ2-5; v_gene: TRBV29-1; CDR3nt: TGCAGCGTTGAAGGGGAAGGGGGGCTGTTTGAGCAGTACTTC; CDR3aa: CSVEGEGGLFEQYF
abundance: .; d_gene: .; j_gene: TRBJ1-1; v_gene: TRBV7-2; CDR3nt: TGTGCCAGCAGCTTTTCCTCACCGGGGACACTGAACACTGAAGCTTTCTTT; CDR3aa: CASSFSSPGTLNTEAFF
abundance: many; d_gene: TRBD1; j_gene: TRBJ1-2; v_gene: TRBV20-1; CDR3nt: TGCAGTGCCCAGGGGGCAAACTATGGCTACACCTTC; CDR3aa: CSAQGANYGYTF
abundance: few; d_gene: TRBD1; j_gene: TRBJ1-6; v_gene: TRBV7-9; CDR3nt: TGTGCCAGCAGCTTAGGAGTGGGACAGGGGAATGCCCTCCACTTT; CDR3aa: CASSLGVGQGNALHF
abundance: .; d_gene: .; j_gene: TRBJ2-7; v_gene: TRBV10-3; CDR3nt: TGTGCCATCTCCCCTCAGGAGGCAGACCCCTCCCTTTACGAGCAGTACTTC; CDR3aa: CAISPQEADPSLYEQYF
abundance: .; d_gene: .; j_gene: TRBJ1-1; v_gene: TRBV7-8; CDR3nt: TGTGCCAGCAGCTTCCCCCCTTGGGAGGGGATGAACACTGAAGCTTTCTTT; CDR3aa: CASSFPPWEGMNTEAFF
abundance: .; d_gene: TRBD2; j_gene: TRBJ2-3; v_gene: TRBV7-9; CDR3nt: TGTGCCAGCAGCTTAGCGACTAGCGGGGGGCCAAGCACAGATACGCAGTATTTT; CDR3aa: CASSLATSGGPSTDTQYF
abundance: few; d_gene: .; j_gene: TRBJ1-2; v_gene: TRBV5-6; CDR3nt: TGTGCCAGCAGCTTGATACGGGAAGGGGTCTATGGCTACACCTTC; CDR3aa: CASSLIREGVYGYTF
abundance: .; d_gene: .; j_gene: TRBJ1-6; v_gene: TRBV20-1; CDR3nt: TGCAGTGCTAGACCACAGGGCTATAATTCACCCCTCCACTTT; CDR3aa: CSARPQGYNSPLHF
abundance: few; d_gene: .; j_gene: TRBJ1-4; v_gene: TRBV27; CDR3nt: TGTGCCAGCAGTTTTTACCCTCTTTTTGCAACTAATGAAAAACTGTTTTTT; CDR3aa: CASSFYPLFATNEKLFF
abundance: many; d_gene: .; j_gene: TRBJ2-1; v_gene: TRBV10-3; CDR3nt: TGTGCCATCAGTGAGGCGGGACAACTCTACAATGAGCAGTTCTTC; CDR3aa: CAISEAGQLYNEQFF
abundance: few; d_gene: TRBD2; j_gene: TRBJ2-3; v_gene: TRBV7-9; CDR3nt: TGTGCCAGCAGCTTAGTCGGGACTAGCGTAGATACGCAGTATTTT; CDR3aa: CASSLVGTSVDTQYF
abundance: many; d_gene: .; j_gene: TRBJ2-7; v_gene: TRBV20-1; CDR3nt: TGCAGTGCAAGACAGGATTCCCCCTACGAGCAGTACTTC; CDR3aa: CSARQDSPYEQYF
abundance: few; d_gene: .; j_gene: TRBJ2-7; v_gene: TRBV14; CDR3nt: TGTGCCAGCAGCCAAGACCGACTTAGGCGGCACGAGCAGTACTTC; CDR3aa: CASSQDRLRRHEQYF
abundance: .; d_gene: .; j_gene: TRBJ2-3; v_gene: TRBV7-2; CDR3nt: TGTGCCAGCAGCGCGGGACAGCCAGATACGCAGTATTTT; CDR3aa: CASSAGQPDTQYF
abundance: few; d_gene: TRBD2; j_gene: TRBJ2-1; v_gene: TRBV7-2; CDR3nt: TGTGCCAGCAGCGTACAGGGACTAGCCCTCTACAATGAGCAGTTCTTC; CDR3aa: CASSVQGLALYNEQFF
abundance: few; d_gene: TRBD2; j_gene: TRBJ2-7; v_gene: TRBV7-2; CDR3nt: TGTGCCAGCAGCTTAATTAGCGGGGGCCACTCGACCTACGAGCAGTACTTC; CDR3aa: CASSLISGGHSTYEQYF
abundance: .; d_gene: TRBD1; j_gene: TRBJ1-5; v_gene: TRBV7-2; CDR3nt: TGTGCCAGCAGCCCCTATGCCGACAGGGCCCCCGATCAGCCCCAGCATTTT; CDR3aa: CASSPYADRAPDQPQHF
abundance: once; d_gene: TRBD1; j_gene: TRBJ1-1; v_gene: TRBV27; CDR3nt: TGTGCCAGCACCCCCAGGGGACAGTGGACTGAAGCTTTCTTT; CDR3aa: CASTPRGQWTEAFF